This T cell receptor (beta chain) emerged from a study of OX40 agonist ivuxolimab in advanced cancers. On the study more broadly: Patients were treated with ivuxolimab, an agonistic anti-OX40 (CD134) antibody. Study-wide findings and caveats: Low normalized clonal expansion also occurred in some nonresponding patients. Averaged across samples, CD8+ T cells carried more expanded clones than CD4+ did. At 0.1 to 3.0 mg/kg and by week 6, clonal expansion occurred in CD4+ and CD8+ blood T cells.

CDR1 and CDR2 (germline): SGDLS, YYNGEE. The CDR3 sequence is 15 residues long. The junction had 6 bases not matched to a gene; V was cut back by 5 bases and J by 5 bases. Concerning this clone: Its antigen is as yet unknown.

Using immunoSEQ multiplex PCR, the repertoire was profiled, and TCRdb retains in-frame clones only, with some absent. The repertoire holds roughly 80,000 clones, about 86% seen once, with approximately 2% in the top ten. The source is an adult with an advanced solid tumor such as melanoma, head and neck, liver or kidney cancer. V usage is TRBV9 and J usage is TRBJ2-5; 13 bases are shared with TRBD2. The sequencing here drew on CD4+ or CD8+ T cells sorted from blood, taken in a trial of the OX40 agonist ivuxolimab. The CDR3 region is CASSGGTSGVETQYF. CDR3 DNA sequence: TGTGCCAGCAGTGGAGGGACTAGCGGGGTTGAGACCCAGTACTTC.